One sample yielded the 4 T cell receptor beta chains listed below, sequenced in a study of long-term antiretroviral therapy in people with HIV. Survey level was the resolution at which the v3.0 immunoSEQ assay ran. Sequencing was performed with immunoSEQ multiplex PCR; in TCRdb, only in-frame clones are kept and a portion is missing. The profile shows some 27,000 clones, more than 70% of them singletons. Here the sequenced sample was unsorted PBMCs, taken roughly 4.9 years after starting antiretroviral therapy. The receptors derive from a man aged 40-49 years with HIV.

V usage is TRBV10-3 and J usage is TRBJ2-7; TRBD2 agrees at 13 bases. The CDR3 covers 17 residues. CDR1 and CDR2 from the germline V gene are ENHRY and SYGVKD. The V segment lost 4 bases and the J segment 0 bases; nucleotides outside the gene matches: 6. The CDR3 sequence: CAISGTSGGPSSYEQYF. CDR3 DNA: TGTGCCATCAGTGGGACTAGCGGGGGCCCTAGCTCCTACGAGCAGTACTTC.

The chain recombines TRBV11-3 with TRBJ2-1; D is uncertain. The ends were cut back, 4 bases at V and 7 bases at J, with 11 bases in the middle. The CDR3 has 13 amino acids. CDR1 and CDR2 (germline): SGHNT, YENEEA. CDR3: CASSSLSVNEQFF. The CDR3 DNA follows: TGTGCCAGCAGCTCCTTGTCGGTAAATGAGCAGTTCTTC. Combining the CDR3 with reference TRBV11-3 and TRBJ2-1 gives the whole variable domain EAGVVQSPRYKIIEKKQPVAFWCNPISGHNTLYWYLQNLGQGPELLIRYENEEAVDDSQLPKDRFSAERLKGVDSTLKIQPAELGDSAVYLCASSSLSVNEQFFGPGTRLTVL.

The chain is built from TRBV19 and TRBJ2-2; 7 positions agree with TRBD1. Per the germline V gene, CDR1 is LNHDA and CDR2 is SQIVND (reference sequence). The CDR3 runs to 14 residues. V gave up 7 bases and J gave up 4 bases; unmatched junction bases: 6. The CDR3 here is CASIPTGTTGELFF. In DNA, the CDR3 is TGTGCCAGTATCCCGACAGGGACCACCGGGGAGCTGTTTTTT.

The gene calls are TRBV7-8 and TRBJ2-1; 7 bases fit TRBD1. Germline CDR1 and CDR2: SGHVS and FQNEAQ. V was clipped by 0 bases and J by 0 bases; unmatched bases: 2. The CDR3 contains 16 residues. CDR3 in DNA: TGTGCCAGCAGCTTAGCTTGGACAGGCTCCTACAATGAGCAGTTCTTC. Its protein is CASSLAWTGSYNEQFF.